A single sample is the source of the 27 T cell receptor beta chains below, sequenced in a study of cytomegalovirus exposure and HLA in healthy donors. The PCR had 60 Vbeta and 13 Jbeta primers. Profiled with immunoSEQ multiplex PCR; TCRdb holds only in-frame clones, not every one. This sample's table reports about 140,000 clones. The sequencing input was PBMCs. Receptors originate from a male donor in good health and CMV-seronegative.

CDR3 protein: CASSPHRRGNTEAFF. CDR3 nucleotides: TGTGCCAGCAGTCCACACCGCCGGGGGAACACTGAAGCTTTCTTT. This chain uses TRBV28 with TRBJ1-1; D is undetermined. The CDR3 totals 15 residues. Trimming stripped 5 bases from V and 1 base from J, with 14 bases between. In germline, CDR1 is MDHEN, CDR2 SYDVKM.

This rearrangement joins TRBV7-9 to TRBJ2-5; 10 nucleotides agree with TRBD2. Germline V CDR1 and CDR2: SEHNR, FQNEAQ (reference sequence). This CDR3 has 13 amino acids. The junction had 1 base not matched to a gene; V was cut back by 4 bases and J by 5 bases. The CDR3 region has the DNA TGTGCCAGCAGCTGGGGACTAGCGGAGACCCAGTACTTC. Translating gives CASSWGLAETQYF.

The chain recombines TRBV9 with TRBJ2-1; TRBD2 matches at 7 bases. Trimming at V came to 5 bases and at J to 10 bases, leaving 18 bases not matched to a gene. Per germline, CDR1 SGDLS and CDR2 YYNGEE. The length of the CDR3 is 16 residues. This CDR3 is CASRREAGSLVGEQFF. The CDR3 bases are TGTGCCAGCAGAAGGGAAGCGGGATCCCTGGTTGGGGAGCAGTTCTTC. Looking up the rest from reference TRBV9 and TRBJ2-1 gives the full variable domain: DSGVTQTPKHLITATGQRVTLRCSPRSGDLSVYWYQQSLDQGLQFLIQYYNGEERAKGNILERFSAQQFPDLHSELNLSSLELGDSALYFCASRREAGSLVGEQFFGPGTRLTVL.

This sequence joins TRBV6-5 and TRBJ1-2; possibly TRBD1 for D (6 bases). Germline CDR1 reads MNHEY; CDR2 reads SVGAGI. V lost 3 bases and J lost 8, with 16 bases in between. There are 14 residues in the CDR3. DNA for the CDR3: TGTGCCAGCAGTTATCGGGCCCAGGGGTCGGGCTACACCTTC. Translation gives CASSYRAQGSGYTF.

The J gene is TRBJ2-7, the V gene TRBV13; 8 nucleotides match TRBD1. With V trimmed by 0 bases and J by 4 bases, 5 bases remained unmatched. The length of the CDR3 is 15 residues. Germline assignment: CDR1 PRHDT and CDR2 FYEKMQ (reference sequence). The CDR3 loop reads CASSLGSGGKYEQYF. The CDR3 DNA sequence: TGTGCCAGCAGCTTAGGGTCAGGGGGCAAGTACGAGCAGTACTTC.

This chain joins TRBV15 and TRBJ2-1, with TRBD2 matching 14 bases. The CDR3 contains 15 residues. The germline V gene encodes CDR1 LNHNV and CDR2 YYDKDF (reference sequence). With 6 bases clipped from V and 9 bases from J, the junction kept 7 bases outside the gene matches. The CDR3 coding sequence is TGTGCCACCAGGATGGGACTAGCGGGAGTGGGTGAGCAGTTCTTC. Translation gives CATRMGLAGVGEQFF. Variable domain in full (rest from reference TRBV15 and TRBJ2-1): DAMVIQNPRYQVTQFGKPVTLSCSQTLNHNVMYWYQQKSSQAPKLLFHYYDKDFNNEADTPDNFQSRRPNTSFCFLDIRSPGLGDTAMYLCATRMGLAGVGEQFFGPGTRLTVL.

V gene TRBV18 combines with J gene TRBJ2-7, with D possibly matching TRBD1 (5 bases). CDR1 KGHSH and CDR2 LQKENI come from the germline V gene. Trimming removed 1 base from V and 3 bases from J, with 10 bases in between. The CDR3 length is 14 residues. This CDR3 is CASSPQLTDYEQYF. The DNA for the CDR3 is TGTGCCAGCTCACCACAACTGACAGACTACGAGCAGTACTTC.

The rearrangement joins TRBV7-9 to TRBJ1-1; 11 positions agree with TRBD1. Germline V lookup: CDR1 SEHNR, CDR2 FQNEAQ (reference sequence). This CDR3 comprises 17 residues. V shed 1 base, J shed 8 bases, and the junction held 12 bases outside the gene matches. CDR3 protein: CASSLGTGGSGIAEAFF. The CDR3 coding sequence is TGTGCCAGCAGCTTAGGGACAGGGGGCTCGGGGATTGCCGAAGCTTTCTTT.

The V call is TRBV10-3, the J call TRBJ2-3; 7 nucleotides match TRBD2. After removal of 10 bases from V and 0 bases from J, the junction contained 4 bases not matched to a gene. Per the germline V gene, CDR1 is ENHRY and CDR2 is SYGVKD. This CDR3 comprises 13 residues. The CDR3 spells CATYSGSTDTQYF. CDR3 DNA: TGTGCCACTTATAGCGGGAGCACAGATACGCAGTATTTT.

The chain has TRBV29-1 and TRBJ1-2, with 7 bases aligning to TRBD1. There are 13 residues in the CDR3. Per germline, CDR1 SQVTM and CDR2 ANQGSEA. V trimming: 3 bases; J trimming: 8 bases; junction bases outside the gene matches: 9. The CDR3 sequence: CSVEGQSVNGYTF. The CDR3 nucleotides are TGCAGCGTTGAGGGACAGTCCGTGAACGGCTACACCTTC.

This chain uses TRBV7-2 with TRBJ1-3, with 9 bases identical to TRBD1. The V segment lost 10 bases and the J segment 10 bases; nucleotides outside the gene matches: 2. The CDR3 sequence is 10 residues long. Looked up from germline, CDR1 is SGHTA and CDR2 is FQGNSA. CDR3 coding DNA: TGTGCCACCGGACAGGGGACCATATATTTT. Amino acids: CATGQGTIYF.

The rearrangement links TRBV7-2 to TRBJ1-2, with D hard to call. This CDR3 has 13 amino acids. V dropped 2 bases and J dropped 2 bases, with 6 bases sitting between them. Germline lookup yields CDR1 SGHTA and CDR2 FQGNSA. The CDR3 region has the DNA TGTGCCAGCAGCTTACTAGCCAACTATGGCTACACCTTC. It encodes CASSLLANYGYTF.

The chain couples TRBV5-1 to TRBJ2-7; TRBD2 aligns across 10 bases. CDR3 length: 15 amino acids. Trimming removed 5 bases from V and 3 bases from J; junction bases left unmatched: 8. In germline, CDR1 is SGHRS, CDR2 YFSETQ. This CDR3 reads CASRPGLAEVYEQYF. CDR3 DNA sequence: TGCGCCAGCAGGCCCGGACTAGCGGAAGTCTACGAGCAGTACTTC. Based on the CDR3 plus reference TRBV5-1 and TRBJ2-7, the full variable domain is KAGVTQTPRYLIKTRGQQVTLSCSPISGHRSVSWYQQTPGQGLQFLFEYFSETQRNKGNFPGRFSGRQFSNSRSEMNVSTLELGDSALYLCASRPGLAEVYEQYFGPGTRLTVT.

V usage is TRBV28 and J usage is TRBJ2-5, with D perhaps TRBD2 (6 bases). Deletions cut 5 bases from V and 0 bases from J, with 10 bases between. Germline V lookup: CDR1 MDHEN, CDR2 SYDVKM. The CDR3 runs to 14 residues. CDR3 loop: CASSPGSHQETQYF. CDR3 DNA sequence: TGTGCCAGCAGTCCCGGGAGCCACCAAGAGACCCAGTACTTC.

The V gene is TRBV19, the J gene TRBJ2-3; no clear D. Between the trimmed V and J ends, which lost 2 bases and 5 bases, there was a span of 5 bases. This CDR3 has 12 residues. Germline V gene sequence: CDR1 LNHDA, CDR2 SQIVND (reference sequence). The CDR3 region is CASSITEDTQYF. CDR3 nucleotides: TGTGCCAGTAGTATAACTGAAGATACGCAGTATTTT.

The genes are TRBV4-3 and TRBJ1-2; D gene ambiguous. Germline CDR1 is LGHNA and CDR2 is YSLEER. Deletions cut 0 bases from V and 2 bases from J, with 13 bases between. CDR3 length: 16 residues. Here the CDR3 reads CASSQDFFGGNYGYTF. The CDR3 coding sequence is TGCGCCAGCAGCCAAGACTTCTTTGGAGGGAACTATGGCTACACCTTC.

The chain's CDR3 is CASSERLTSNQPQHF. The CDR3 DNA sequence: TGTGCCAGCAGTGAAAGGTTGACAAGCAATCAGCCCCAGCATTTT. The rearrangement joins TRBV6-1 to TRBJ1-5; D is uncertain. V lost 2 bases to trimming and J lost 1 base, with 9 bases between them. The CDR3 consists of 15 residues. Germline V CDR1 and CDR2: MNHNS, SASEGT.

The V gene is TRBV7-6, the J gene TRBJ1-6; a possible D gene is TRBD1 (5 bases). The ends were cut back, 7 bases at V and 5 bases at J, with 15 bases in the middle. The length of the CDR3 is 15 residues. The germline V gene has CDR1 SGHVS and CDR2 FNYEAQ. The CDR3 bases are TGTGCCAGCACCAAAAATGGGGGGGATAATTCACCCCTCCACTTT. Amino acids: CASTKNGGDNSPLHF.

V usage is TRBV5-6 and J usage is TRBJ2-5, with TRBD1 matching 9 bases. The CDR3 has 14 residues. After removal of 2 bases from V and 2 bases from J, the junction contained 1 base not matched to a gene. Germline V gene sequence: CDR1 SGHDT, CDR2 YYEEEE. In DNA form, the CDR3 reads TGTGCCAGCAGCTTTGACAGGGGGCAAGAGACCCAGTACTTC. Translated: CASSFDRGQETQYF.

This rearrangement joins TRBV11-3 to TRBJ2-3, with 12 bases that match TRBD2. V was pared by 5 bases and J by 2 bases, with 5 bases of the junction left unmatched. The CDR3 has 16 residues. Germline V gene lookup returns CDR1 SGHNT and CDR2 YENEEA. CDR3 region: CASSPGLAGNTDTQYF. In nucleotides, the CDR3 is TGTGCCAGCAGCCCTGGACTAGCGGGAAACACAGATACGCAGTATTTT.

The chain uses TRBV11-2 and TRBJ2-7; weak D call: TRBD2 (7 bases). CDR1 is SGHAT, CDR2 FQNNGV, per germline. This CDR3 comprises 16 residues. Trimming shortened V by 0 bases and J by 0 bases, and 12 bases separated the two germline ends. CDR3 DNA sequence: TGTGCCAGCAGCTTAGATTGGGGGGGGGCCTCCTACGAGCAGTACTTC. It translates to CASSLDWGGASYEQYF.

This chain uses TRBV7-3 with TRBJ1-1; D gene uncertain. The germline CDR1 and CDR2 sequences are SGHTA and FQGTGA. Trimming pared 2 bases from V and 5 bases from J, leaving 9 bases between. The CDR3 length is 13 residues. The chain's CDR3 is CASSLVSGTEAFF. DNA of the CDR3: TGTGCCAGCAGCTTAGTATCCGGGACTGAAGCTTTCTTT.

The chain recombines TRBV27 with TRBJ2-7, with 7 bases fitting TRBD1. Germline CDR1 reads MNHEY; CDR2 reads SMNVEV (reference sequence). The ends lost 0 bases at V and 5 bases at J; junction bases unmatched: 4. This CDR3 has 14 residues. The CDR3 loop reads CASSLSTGMDEQYF. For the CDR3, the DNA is TGTGCCAGCAGTTTATCGACAGGGATGGACGAGCAGTACTTC.

Here the CDR3 reads CASSFLGSTNTGELFF. DNA of the CDR3: TGCGCCAGCAGCTTTCTAGGATCTACTAACACCGGGGAGCTGTTTTTT. This chain joins TRBV5-1 and TRBJ2-2, with D hard to call. This CDR3 has 16 amino acids. Germline V CDR1 and CDR2: SGHRS, YFSETQ. V dropped 2 bases and J dropped 2 bases, with 13 bases sitting between them.

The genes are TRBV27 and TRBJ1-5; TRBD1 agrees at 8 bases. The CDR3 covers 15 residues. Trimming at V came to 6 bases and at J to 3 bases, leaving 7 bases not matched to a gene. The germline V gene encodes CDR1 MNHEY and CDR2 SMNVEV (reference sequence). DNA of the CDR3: TGTGCCAGCAGCCCTTGGACAGGGTCCAATCAGCCCCAGCATTTT. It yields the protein CASSPWTGSNQPQHF.

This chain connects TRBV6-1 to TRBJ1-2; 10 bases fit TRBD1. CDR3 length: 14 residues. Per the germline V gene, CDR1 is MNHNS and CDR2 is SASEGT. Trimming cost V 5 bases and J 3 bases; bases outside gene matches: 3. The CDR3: CASSRQGADYGYTF. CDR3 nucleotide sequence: TGTGCCAGCAGTAGACAGGGGGCGGACTATGGCTACACCTTC.

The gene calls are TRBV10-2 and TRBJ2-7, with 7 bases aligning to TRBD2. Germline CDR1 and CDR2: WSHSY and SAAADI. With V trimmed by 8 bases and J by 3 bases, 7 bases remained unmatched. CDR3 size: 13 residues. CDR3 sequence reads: CASGRDYGYEQYF. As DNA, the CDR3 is TGCGCCAGCGGACGGGACTACGGCTACGAGCAGTACTTC.